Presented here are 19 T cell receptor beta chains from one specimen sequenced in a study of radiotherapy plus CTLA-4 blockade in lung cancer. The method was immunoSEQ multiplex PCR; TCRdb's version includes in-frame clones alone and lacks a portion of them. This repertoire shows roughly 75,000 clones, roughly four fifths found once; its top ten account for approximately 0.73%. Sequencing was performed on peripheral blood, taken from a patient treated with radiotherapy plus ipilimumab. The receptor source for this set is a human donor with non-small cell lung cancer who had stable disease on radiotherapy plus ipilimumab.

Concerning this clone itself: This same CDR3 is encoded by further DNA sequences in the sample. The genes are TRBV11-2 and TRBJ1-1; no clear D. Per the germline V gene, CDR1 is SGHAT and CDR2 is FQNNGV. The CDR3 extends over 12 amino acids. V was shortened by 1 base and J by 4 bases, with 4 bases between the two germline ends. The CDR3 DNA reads TGTGCCAGCAGCTTAGTAGGCACTGAAGCTTTCTTT. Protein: CASSLVGTEAFF.

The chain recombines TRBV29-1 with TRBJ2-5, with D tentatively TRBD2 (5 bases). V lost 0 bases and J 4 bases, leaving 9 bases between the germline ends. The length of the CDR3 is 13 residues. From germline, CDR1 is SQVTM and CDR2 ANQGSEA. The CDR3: CSVEELVRETQYF. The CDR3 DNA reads TGCAGCGTTGAAGAACTAGTCAGAGAGACCCAGTACTTC. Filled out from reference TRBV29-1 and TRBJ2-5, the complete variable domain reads SAVISQKPSRDICQRGTSLTIQCQVDSQVTMMFWYRQQPGQSLTLIATANQGSEATYESGFVIDKFPISRPNLTFSTLTVSNMSPEDSSIYLCSVEELVRETQYFGPGTRLLVL.

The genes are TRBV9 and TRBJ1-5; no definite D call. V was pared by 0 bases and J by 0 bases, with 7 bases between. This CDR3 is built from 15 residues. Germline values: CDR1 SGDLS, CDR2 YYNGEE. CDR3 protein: CASSVEWDSNQPQHF. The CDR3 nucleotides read TGTGCCAGCAGCGTAGAATGGGATAGCAATCAGCCCCAGCATTTT.

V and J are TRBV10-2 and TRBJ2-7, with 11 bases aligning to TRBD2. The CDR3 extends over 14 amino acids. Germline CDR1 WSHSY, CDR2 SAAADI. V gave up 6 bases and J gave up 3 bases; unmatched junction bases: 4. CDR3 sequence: CASRETSGIYEQYF. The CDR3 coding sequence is TGCGCCAGCAGGGAGACTAGCGGGATCTACGAGCAGTACTTC.

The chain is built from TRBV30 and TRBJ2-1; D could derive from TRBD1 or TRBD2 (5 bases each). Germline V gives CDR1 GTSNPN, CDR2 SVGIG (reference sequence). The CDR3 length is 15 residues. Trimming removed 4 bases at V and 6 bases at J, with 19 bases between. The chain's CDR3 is CAWMSEGSVFNEQFF. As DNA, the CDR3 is TGTGCCTGGATGTCCGAGGGGAGCGTCTTCAATGAGCAGTTCTTC.

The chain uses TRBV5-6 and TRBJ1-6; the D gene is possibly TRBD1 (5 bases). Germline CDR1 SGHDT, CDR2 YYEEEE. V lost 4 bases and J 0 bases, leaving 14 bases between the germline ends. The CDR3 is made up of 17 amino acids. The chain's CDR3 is CASSGGPGASYNSPLHF. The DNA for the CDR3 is TGTGCCAGCAGCGGTGGGCCTGGGGCCTCCTATAATTCACCCCTCCACTTT.

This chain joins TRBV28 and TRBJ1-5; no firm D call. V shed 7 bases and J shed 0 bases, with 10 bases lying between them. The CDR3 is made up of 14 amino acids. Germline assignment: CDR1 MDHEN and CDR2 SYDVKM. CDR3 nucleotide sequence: TGTGCCAGCATTACCGGGGATAGCAATCAGCCCCAGCATTTT. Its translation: CASITGDSNQPQHF.

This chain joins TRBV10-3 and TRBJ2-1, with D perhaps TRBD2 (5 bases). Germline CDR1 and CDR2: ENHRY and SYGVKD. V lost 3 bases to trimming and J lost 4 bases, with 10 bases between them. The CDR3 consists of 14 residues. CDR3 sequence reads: CAISEAADYNEQFF. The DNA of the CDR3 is TGTGCCATCAGTGAAGCGGCGGATTACAATGAGCAGTTCTTC.

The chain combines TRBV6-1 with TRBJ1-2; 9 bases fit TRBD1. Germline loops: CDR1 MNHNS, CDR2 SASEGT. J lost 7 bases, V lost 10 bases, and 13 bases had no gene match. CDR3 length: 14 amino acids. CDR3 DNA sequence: TGTGCCACCCATCCGGGACAGGGTACGGGTGGCTACACCTTC. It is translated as CATHPGQGTGGYTF.

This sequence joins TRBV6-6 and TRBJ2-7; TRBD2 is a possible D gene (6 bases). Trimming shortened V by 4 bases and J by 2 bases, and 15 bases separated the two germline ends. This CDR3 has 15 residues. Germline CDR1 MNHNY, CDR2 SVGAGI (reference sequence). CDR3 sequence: CASSSGRVVAYEQYF. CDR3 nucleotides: TGTGCCAGCAGTTCCGGGAGAGTGGTGGCCTACGAGCAGTACTTC.

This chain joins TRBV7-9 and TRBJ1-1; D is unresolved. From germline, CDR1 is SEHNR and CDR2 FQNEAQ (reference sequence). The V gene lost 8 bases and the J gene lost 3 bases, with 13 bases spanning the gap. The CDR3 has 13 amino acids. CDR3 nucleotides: TGTGCCAGCGCACACTTCCGGGACACTGAAGCTTTCTTT. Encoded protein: CASAHFRDTEAFF.

CDR3 coding DNA: TGTGCCAGCAGCCTCGGACGGACCTACGAGCAGTACTTC. Amino acid sequence: CASSLGRTYEQYF. V gene TRBV27 combines with J gene TRBJ2-7; D is unclear. Germline loops: CDR1 MNHEY, CDR2 SMNVEV (reference sequence). This CDR3 region has 13 residues. The germline V and J ends were trimmed by 6 bases and 2 bases, with 11 bases remaining between them.

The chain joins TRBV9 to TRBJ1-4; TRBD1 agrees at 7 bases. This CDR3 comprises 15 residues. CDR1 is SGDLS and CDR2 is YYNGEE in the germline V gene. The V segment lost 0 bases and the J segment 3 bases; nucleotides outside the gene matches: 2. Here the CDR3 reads CASSVEGQPNEKLFF. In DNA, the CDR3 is TGTGCCAGCAGCGTAGAGGGACAGCCTAATGAAAAACTGTTTTTT.

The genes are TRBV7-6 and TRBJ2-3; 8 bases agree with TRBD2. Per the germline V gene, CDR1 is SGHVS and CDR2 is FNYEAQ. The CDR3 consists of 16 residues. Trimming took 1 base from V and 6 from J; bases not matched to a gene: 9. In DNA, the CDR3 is TGTGCCAGCAGCTTAGGCAGCGGGGGTACGGTGGATACGCAGTATTTT. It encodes CASSLGSGGTVDTQYF.

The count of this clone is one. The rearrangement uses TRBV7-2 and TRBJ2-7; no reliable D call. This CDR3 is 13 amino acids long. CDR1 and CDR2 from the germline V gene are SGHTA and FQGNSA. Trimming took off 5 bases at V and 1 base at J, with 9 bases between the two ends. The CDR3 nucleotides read TGTGCCAGCAGCCTAGGCAGGTCCTACGAGCAGTACTTC. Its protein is CASSLGRSYEQYF.

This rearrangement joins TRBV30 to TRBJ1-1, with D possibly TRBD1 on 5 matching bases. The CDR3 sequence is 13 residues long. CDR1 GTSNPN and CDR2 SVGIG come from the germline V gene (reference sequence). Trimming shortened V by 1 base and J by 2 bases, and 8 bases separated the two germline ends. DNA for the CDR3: TGTGCCTGGAGTGCGACAGTTAACACTGAAGCTTTCTTT. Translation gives CAWSATVNTEAFF.

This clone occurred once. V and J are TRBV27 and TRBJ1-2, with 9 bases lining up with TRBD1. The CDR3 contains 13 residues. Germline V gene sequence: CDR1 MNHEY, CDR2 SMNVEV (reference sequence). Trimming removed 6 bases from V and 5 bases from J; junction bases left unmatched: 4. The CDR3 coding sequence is TGTGCCAGCAGCCCGGACAGGGGATATGGCTACACCTTC. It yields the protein CASSPDRGYGYTF.

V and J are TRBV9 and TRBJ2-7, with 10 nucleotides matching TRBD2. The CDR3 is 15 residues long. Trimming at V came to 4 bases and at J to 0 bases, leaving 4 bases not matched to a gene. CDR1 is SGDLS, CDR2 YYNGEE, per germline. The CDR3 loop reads CASSRLAGSSYEQYF. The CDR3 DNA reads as TGTGCCAGCAGCAGACTAGCGGGCAGCTCCTACGAGCAGTACTTC.

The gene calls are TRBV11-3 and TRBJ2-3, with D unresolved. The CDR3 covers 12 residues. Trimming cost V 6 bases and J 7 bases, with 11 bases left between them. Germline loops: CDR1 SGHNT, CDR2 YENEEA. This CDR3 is CASSEVANTQYF. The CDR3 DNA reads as TGTGCCAGCAGTGAGGTAGCTAATACGCAGTATTTT.